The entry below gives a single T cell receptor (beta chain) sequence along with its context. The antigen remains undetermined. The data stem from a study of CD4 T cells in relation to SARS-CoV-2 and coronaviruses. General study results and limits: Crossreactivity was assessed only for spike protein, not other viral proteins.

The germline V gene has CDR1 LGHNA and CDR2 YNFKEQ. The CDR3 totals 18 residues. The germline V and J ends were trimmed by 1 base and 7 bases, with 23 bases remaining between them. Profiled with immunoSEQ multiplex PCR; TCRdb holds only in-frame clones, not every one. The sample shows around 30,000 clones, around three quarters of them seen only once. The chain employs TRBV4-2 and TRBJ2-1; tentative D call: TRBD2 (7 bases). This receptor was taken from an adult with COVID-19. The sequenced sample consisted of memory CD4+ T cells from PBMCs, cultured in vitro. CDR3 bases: TGTGCCAGCAGCCAAGGGGGGGGGCGCGTCTACGGGGGTAATGAGCAGTTCTTC. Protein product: CASSQGGGRVYGGNEQFF.